A selection of T cell receptor beta chains follows, all from one sample in a study of blood T cells in healthy people across ages. TCRdb used MiXCR to reprocess the 5' RACE reads, holding one entry per CDR3 protein. The top ten clones hold roughly 15% of a sample with 550,000 to 800,000 distinct CDR3 sequences, roughly 30% of them seen once. Source material: blood. These TCRs come from an elderly woman in good health. Both conserved end residues are part of each CDR3. Each record gives: D gene, J gene, V gene, clone size, CDR3 DNA, CDR3 protein. A D gene is named only where the DNA matches it firmly. Only part of the rows carry a size: once, few, many, or a class if the clone is expanded.

. TRBJ2-6 TRBV27 . TGTGCCAGCAGTTTCGGCTTACGGACAGCCGGGGCCAACGTCCTGACTTTC CASSFGLRTAGANVLTF
. TRBJ1-1 TRBV5-1 . TGCGCCAGCGGGAGGGGTGTGGGGACTGAAGCTTTCTTT CASGRGVGTEAFF
. TRBJ1-4 TRBV6-5 few TGTGCCAGCAGTTACGGCGCAGGGATAAATGAAAAACTGTTTTTT CASSYGAGINEKLFF
TRBD1 TRBJ2-3 TRBV10-3 many TGTGCCATCACCAGGGGGACAGGGGGCACAGATACGCAGTATTTT CAITRGTGGTDTQYF
TRBD1 TRBJ1-2 TRBV18 few TGTGCCAGCTCACCGGGGACAGGGCGTTATCAGGGCTACACCTTC CASSPGTGRYQGYTF
TRBD1 TRBJ1-5 TRBV15 . TGTGCCACCAGCAGAGAACGGGACAGGGGTCAGCCCCAGCATTTT CATSRERDRGQPQHF
. TRBJ2-7 TRBV27 many TGTGCCAGCAGTTTATCCAGCCAGGGGATACGTTACGAGCAGTACTTC CASSLSSQGIRYEQYF
. TRBJ1-5 TRBV7-9 many TGTGCCAGCAGCCCCGGCGGAGGAAATCAGCCCCAGCATTTT CASSPGGGNQPQHF
TRBD1 TRBJ1-4 TRBV5-1 . TGCGCCAGCAGCATGAAACAGGGGCGGAATGAAAAACTGTTTTTT CASSMKQGRNEKLFF
. TRBJ2-7 TRBV4-1 many TGCGCCAGCAGCCAAGTGGACACATCCAGGAGCTCCTACGAGCAGTACTTC CASSQVDTSRSSYEQYF